The 14 T cell receptor beta chains presented below share a single source sample, sequenced in a study of blood T cell repertoires in COVID-19. Sequenced by immunoSEQ multiplex PCR; TCRdb stores in-frame clones only, minus some. Of 250,000 or so clones detected, 90% appear once; the ten largest clones hold 2% to 2.5%. The sequencing sample was made of peripheral blood. All receptors come from a woman in her sixties or seventies with COVID-19, enrolled during active disease.

This rearrangement joins TRBV7-9 to TRBJ1-1; D ambiguous. CDR1 and CDR2 (germline): SEHNR, FQNEAQ (reference sequence). The CDR3 is 14 residues long. Deletions cut 3 bases from V and 0 bases from J, with 8 bases between. The CDR3 reads CASSLSTVNTEAFF. Here the CDR3 DNA reads TGTGCCAGCAGCTTGTCTACGGTGAACACTGAAGCTTTCTTT.

The genes are TRBV7-2 and TRBJ1-3, with 7 bases fitting TRBD1. Losses at the gene ends were 1 base for V and 1 base for J; bases not matched to a gene: 13. The V gene's germline CDR1 is SGHTA and CDR2 FQGNSA. This CDR3 comprises 19 residues. This CDR3 reads CASSLDSIGAGGSGNTIYF. The CDR3 nucleotides are TGTGCCAGCAGCTTAGATTCTATAGGGGCAGGGGGTTCTGGAAACACCATATATTTT.

This chain uses TRBV4-1 with TRBJ1-1; D gene ambiguous. This CDR3 spans 15 amino acids. V shed 0 bases and J shed 0 bases, with 8 bases lying between them. The germline V gene encodes CDR1 MGHRA and CDR2 YSYEKL. CDR3 nucleotides: TGCGCCAGCAGCCAAGAAGGGAGGATGAACACTGAAGCTTTCTTT. Translated: CASSQEGRMNTEAFF.

This clone was seen once. V usage is TRBV7-9 and J usage is TRBJ1-4; D is perhaps TRBD1 (6 bases). The CDR3 runs to 13 residues. CDR1 is SEHNR, CDR2 FQNEAQ, per germline (reference sequence). Trimming removed 4 bases from V and 8 bases from J, with 11 bases in between. The DNA for the CDR3 is TGTGCCAGCAGCTCTACAGGGAAGGAAAAACTGTTTTTT. Its translation is CASSSTGKEKLFF.

J is TRBJ2-7 and V is TRBV18; 7 bases agree with TRBD1. The CDR3 extends over 13 amino acids. The junction had 5 bases not matched to a gene; V was cut back by 5 bases and J by 4 bases. Germline assignment: CDR1 KGHSH and CDR2 LQKENI. CDR3 amino acids: CASSILQGYEQYF. The CDR3 nucleotides read TGTGCCAGCTCAATCTTACAGGGGTACGAGCAGTACTTC. Supplemented by reference TRBV18 and TRBJ2-7, the full variable domain reads NAGVMQNPRHLVRRRGQEARLRCSPMKGHSHVYWYRQLPEEGLKFMVYLQKENIIDESGMPKERFSAEFPKEGPSILRIQQVVRGDSAAYFCASSILQGYEQYFGPGTRLTVT.

This clone was detected once. This chain links TRBV12-2 with TRBJ2-1; the table calls TRBD2, which could not be checked here. TRBV12-2 is an annotated pseudogene. The CDR3 runs 11 residues. The CDR3 nucleotides are TGTGCAAGTCGCTTTGGGGGGACCCAGTTCTTC. Translating it yields CASRFGGTQFF.

This clone was observed once. This may be a read error, as it is one base from a much larger clone. Additional DNA sequences in this sample encode the identical CDR3. The rearrangement uses TRBV7-2 and TRBJ2-7; TRBD2 aligns across 9 bases. The length of the CDR3 is 15 residues. The junction had 5 bases not matched to a gene; V was cut back by 1 base and J by 4 bases. Germline values: CDR1 SGHTA, CDR2 FQGNSA. The DNA of the CDR3 is TGTGCCAGCAGCTTAGTTCGGCGGGGGGGGTACGAGCAGTACTTC. It encodes CASSLVRRGGYEQYF.

This sequence joins TRBV13 and TRBJ2-5, with 14 bases aligning to TRBD2. CDR1 PRHDT and CDR2 FYEKMQ come from the germline V gene (reference sequence). J lost 5 bases, V lost 5 bases, and 7 bases had no gene match. CDR3 length: 16 amino acids. CDR3 sequence: CASSPRTSGGWETQYF. CDR3 sequence (DNA): TGTGCCAGCAGCCCTCGGACTAGCGGGGGGTGGGAGACCCAGTACTTC. Looking up the rest from reference TRBV13 and TRBJ2-5 gives the full variable domain: AAGVIQSPRHLIKEKRETATLKCYPIPRHDTVYWYQQGPGQDPQFLISFYEKMQSDKGSIPDRFSAQQFSDYHSELNMSSLELGDSALYFCASSPRTSGGWETQYFGPGTRLLVL.

J is TRBJ1-1 and V is TRBV2; D is unclear. V was trimmed by 1 base and J by 1 base, leaving 7 bases between them. This CDR3 is built from 14 residues. CDR1 is SNHLY and CDR2 is FYNNEI in the germline V gene. The CDR3 region is CASSEGQRNTEAFF. In DNA form, the CDR3 reads TGTGCCAGCAGTGAAGGCCAGCGGAACACTGAAGCTTTCTTT.

J is TRBJ1-5 and V is TRBV20-1, with unresolved D. The CDR3 is made up of 9 amino acids. Germline CDR1 reads DFQATT; CDR2 reads SNEGSKA (reference sequence). CDR3 nucleotide sequence: TGCATTTATAGTCAGCCCCAGCATTTT. This gives the protein CIYSQPQHF.

The V call is TRBV19, the J call TRBJ1-3; TRBD1 matches 7 bases. V dropped 4 bases and J dropped 4; count of bases not matched to a gene: 10. CDR1 and CDR2 from the germline V gene are LNHDA and SQIVND (reference sequence). This CDR3 spans 16 amino acids. This CDR3 is CASSTTPGQAGNTIYF. The CDR3 nucleotides read TGTGCCAGTAGTACGACCCCTGGACAGGCCGGAAACACCATATATTTT.

This chain links TRBV7-2 with TRBJ1-6, with D unresolved. CDR1 is SGHTA, CDR2 FQGNSA, per germline. CDR3 size: 13 residues. V dropped 2 bases and J dropped 8 bases, with 7 bases sitting between them. In nucleotides, the CDR3 is TGTGCCAGCAGCTTATTACCAGATTCACCCCTCCACTTT. Translating it yields CASSLLPDSPLHF.

DNA of the CDR3: TGCGCCAGCAGCGGTACAGGGGTATTCAATAATTCACCCCTCCACTTT. It yields the protein CASSGTGVFNNSPLHF. The J gene is TRBJ1-6, the V gene TRBV5-1, with 7 bases identical to TRBD1. V lost 4 bases, J lost 5 bases, and 9 bases stayed unmatched. The length of the CDR3 is 16 residues. CDR1 and CDR2 (germline): SGHRS, YFSETQ.

V and J are TRBV11-2 and TRBJ2-5; unclear D gene. Deletions cut 2 bases from V and 1 base from J, with 8 bases between. This CDR3 contains 14 residues. Germline V lookup: CDR1 SGHAT, CDR2 FQNNGV. CDR3 DNA: TGTGCCAGCAGCTTACTTTCAGTCCAAGAGACCCAGTACTTC. Its protein product is CASSLLSVQETQYF.